This section outlines one T cell receptor (beta chain) sequence together with its context. The ends lost 6 bases at V and 7 bases at J; junction bases unmatched: 8. Per germline, CDR1 MNHNS and CDR2 SASEGT. This CDR3 has 14 amino acids. These data come from a study of cytomegalovirus exposure and HLA in healthy donors. With 60 Vbeta and 13 Jbeta primers, the PCR was carried out. Generated by immunoSEQ multiplex PCR, the TCRdb table keeps only in-frame clones and is missing some. The sample has about 160,000 clones; 77% are singletons. Sequenced material: PBMCs. The chain joins TRBV6-1 to TRBJ1-4, with 7 nucleotides matching TRBD1. The sequence was obtained from a man under 40 in good health and CMV-seropositive. CDR3 loop: CASRVGTAGEKLFF. The CDR3 nucleotides read TGTGCCAGCAGGGTGGGGACAGCCGGTGAAAAACTGTTTTTT.